Here is one T cell receptor beta chain with its context. Its specificity is not known. Germline trimming cut 7 bases from V and 4 bases from J; bases unmatched to any gene: 7. The germline V gene encodes CDR1 SGHRS and CDR2 YFSETQ. The CDR3 sequence is 13 residues long. The data originate from a study of post-analysis software for immune sequencing data. In the study overall: The disease courses spanned relapsing-remitting, secondary progressive and progressive-relapsing forms of multiple sclerosis.

The study, taken as a whole, reports: Normalized Chao1 diversity was significantly reduced in patients versus controls. When patients were compared with controls, about five TRBV segments were more frequent, TRBV5-6, TRBV5-1 and TRBV20-1 among them.

Prepared TCR beta cDNA libraries contained unique molecular identifiers. cDNA molecules numbering roughly 0.5 million came from roughly 1 to 10 million T cells. TCRdb processed the PCR reads anew with MiXCR; each CDR3 protein has one entry. This repertoire shows 250,000 to 300,000 distinct CDR3 sequences, 35% to 40% found once; its top ten account for 4% to 5.5%. The material sequenced was blood. This receptor was identified in a girl between 5 and 17 years old with multiple sclerosis. J is TRBJ1-1 and V is TRBV5-1; 7 bases are shared with TRBD1. In nucleotides, the CDR3 is TGCGCCAGCGCCAAGGCAGGGGGCACTGAAGCTTTCTTT. Its translation: CASAKAGGTEAFF.